Ten or more counts support the clone carrying this T cell receptor beta chain. TCRdb reprocessed the PCR reads via MiXCR and lists one record per CDR3 protein. Among over 600,000 distinct CDR3 sequences, 20% were seen once, and the ten largest hold under 0.95%. This sample stems from a study of molecular identifiers for immune sequencing clone quantification. The germline V gene has CDR1 MNHEY and CDR2 SVGAGI. After removal of 1 base from V and 4 bases from J, the junction contained 1 base not matched to a gene. CDR3 length: 15 residues. The sequencing input was naive CD8+ T cells from blood, with Jurkat cell RNA spiked in. Subset: FACS-sorted CD8+CD4-CCR7+CD45RA+ naive T cells. The sequence came from a human donor in good health. Some libraries in this study had Jurkat cell RNA spiked in. V and J are TRBV6-5 and TRBJ2-5; 12 nucleotides align to TRBD2. As DNA, the CDR3 is TGTGCCAGCAGTTACTTGGGACTAGCGGGAGAGACCCAGTACTTC. This encodes CASSYLGLAGETQYF.